This TCR beta chain was captured by sequencing in a study of human T cells and chemical hapten exposure. Study summary: While the roughly 23-week study was under way, patients received diphenylcyclopropenone on the scalp every week.

V was clipped by 12 bases and J by 4 bases, with 26 bases between them. CDR3 size: 16 residues. CDR1 and CDR2 (germline): KGHDR, SFDVKD. Regarding time point: patch test 1, 2 weeks after DPC sensitization. Treatment denoted: therapeutic diphenylcyclopropenone sensitization with weekly scalp DPC. Original processing notes: TCRs per sample had a median of approximately 88,000 and ranged from roughly 23,224 to 700,000. TCRdb reanalysed the RACE reads using MiXCR and keeps one entry per CDR3 protein. The V and J calls reflect TCRdb's pipeline rather than the authors' work. There are under 200,000 distinct CDR3 sequences in the sample; roughly 15% occur only once, and 1.5% to 2% lies in the top ten.

The sample here was whole blood, taken in connection with sensitization to the hapten diphenylcyclopropenone (DPC). The chain recombines TRBV24-1 with TRBJ1-2; perhaps TRBD1 as D (6 bases). The sequence was collected from a woman aged 25-40 years with alopecia areata. Some clones in this sample may be carry-over from other donors' samples. This CDR3 is CAVQVSNNDRTYGYTF. CDR3 coding DNA: TGTGCCGTCCAGGTCTCCAATAATGACAGGACCTATGGCTACACCTTC.